The 27 T cell receptor beta chains listed next were all sequenced from one sample in a study of T cells after somatic rescue of genetic block. Measured with immunoSEQ multiplex PCR; TCRdb has only the in-frame clones, and not every one. The data show approximately 15,000 clones, roughly 70% seen once. The specimen sequenced was peripheral blood mononuclear cells (PBMCs). The receptors derive from a boy younger than 18.

The gene calls are TRBV6-5 and TRBJ2-5; 7 bases are a match to TRBD1. The CDR3 sequence is 16 residues long. Per the germline V gene, CDR1 is MNHEY and CDR2 is SVGAGI. V was pared by 2 bases and J by 4 bases, with 10 bases of the junction left unmatched. The CDR3 DNA reads TGTGCCAGCAGTTACCGACGAACAGGGGAGCGAGAGACCCAGTACTTC. Translated, it gives CASSYRRTGERETQYF.

This clone has just a few counts. The gene calls are TRBV7-9 and TRBJ1-2; D possibly corresponds to TRBD1 (5 bases). The germline CDR1 and CDR2 sequences are SEHNR and FQNEAQ (reference sequence). V lost 8 bases and J lost 8, with 15 bases in between. The CDR3 has 12 residues. CDR3 protein: CASYAGNEGYTF. CDR3 DNA sequence: TGTGCCAGCTATGCAGGGAACGAGGGCTACACCTTC.

The genes are TRBV14 and TRBJ2-4; 14 bases agree with TRBD2. CDR1 and CDR2 (germline): SGHDN, FVKESK. Losses at the gene ends were 4 bases for V and 0 bases for J; bases not matched to a gene: 11. The CDR3 contains 20 residues. The chain's CDR3 is CASSPTGWTSGRLAKNIQYF. The CDR3 nucleotides read TGTGCCAGCAGCCCGACCGGTTGGACTAGCGGGAGGCTAGCCAAAAACATTCAGTACTTC.

The chain couples TRBV9 to TRBJ2-1; 9 bases are shared with TRBD2. The length of the CDR3 is 16 residues. Germline V gene sequence: CDR1 SGDLS, CDR2 YYNGEE. The ends lost 0 bases at V and 10 bases at J; junction bases unmatched: 11. As DNA, the CDR3 is TGTGCCAGCAGCGTAGCTGGGCGGGGGGGCCAGGTGGAGCAGTTCTTC. Translating it yields CASSVAGRGGQVEQFF.

This clone was seen more than once but under ten times. This chain connects TRBV30 to TRBJ2-7; D could derive from TRBD1 or TRBD2 (5 bases each). V was clipped by 4 bases and J by 4 bases, with 8 bases between them. This CDR3 has 11 residues. Germline V gene sequence: CDR1 GTSNPN, CDR2 SVGIG (reference sequence). The CDR3 spells CAWTGGYEQYF. In DNA, the CDR3 is TGTGCCTGGACTGGGGGTTACGAGCAGTACTTC.

V and J are TRBV10-3 and TRBJ1-5; D is ambiguous. The CDR3 contains 15 residues. Germline V gene data show CDR1 as ENHRY and CDR2 as SYGVKD. V was trimmed by 2 bases and J by 4 bases, leaving 12 bases between them. This CDR3 is CAISETTALNQPQHF. CDR3 coding DNA: TGTGCCATCAGTGAGACGACGGCCCTAAATCAGCCCCAGCATTTT.

In nucleotides, the CDR3 is TGTGCCAGTAGTATGGGACATACCTACGAGCAGTACTTC. It codes for CASSMGHTYEQYF. J is TRBJ2-7 and V is TRBV19; D possibly corresponds to TRBD1 (6 bases). The length of the CDR3 is 13 residues. Per germline, CDR1 LNHDA and CDR2 SQIVND (reference sequence). V was trimmed by 3 bases and J by 2 bases, leaving 8 bases between them.

The gene calls are TRBV9 and TRBJ2-5; D ambiguous. From germline, CDR1 is SGDLS and CDR2 YYNGEE. V lost 0 bases and J 3 bases, leaving 9 bases between the germline ends. CDR3 length: 14 residues. CDR3: CASSVGILEETQYF. The CDR3 DNA reads TGTGCCAGCAGCGTAGGTATCCTCGAAGAGACCCAGTACTTC.

This chain links TRBV19 with TRBJ2-7, with D tentatively TRBD1 (5 bases). With 1 base removed from V and 0 bases from J, the gap between germline ends came to 7 bases. The CDR3 has 14 amino acids. Per germline, CDR1 LNHDA and CDR2 SQIVND (reference sequence). CDR3 loop: CASSIVDSSYEQYF. DNA of the CDR3: TGTGCCAGTAGTATAGTTGACAGCTCCTACGAGCAGTACTTC. The whole variable domain, remainder taken from reference TRBV19 and TRBJ2-7, is DGGITQSPKYLFRKEGQNVTLSCEQNLNHDAMYWYRQDPGQGLRLIYYSQIVNDFQKGDIAEGYSVSREKKESFPLTVTSAQKNPTAFYLCASSIVDSSYEQYFGPGTRLTVT.

Comments on this clone: This same CDR3 is encoded by further DNA sequences in the sample. V usage is TRBV9 and J usage is TRBJ2-2, with 8 nucleotides matching TRBD1. The CDR3 runs 15 residues. The V and J ends lost 0 bases and 5 bases, in that order; junction bases with no gene match: 3. Germline CDR1 is SGDLS and CDR2 is YYNGEE. The CDR3 spells CASSVVQGGTGELFF. In nucleotides, the CDR3 is TGTGCCAGCAGCGTAGTACAGGGGGGAACCGGGGAGCTGTTTTTT. The complete variable domain, with remaining parts taken from reference TRBV9 and TRBJ2-2, reads DSGVTQTPKHLITATGQRVTLRCSPRSGDLSVYWYQQSLDQGLQFLIQYYNGEERAKGNILERFSAQQFPDLHSELNLSSLELGDSALYFCASSVVQGGTGELFFGEGSRLTVL.

The chain uses TRBV2 and TRBJ2-5; 11 positions agree with TRBD1. Trimming cost V 7 bases and J 5 bases; bases outside gene matches: 9. Germline loops: CDR1 SNHLY, CDR2 FYNNEI. The CDR3 is made up of 15 amino acids. CDR3 region: CASTFGTGGIETQYF. The CDR3 DNA sequence: TGTGCCAGCACCTTCGGGACAGGGGGGATTGAGACCCAGTACTTC.

The V gene is TRBV6-6, the J gene TRBJ2-3; possible D gene TRBD2, 5 bases. The CDR3 covers 15 residues. The germline gives CDR1 MNHNY, CDR2 SVGAGI (reference sequence). The ends were cut back, 4 bases at V and 7 bases at J, with 18 bases in the middle. CDR3 in amino acids: CASSSRGLLGNTQYF. The CDR3, as DNA: TGTGCCAGCAGTTCACGAGGCTTGCTCGGGAATACGCAGTATTTT.

The gene calls are TRBV6-1 and TRBJ2-1; D remains ambiguous. V lost 5 bases to trimming and J lost 2 bases, with 4 bases between them. The CDR3 extends over 12 amino acids. The V gene's germline CDR1 is MNHNS and CDR2 SASEGT. The CDR3 DNA follows: TGTGCCAGCAGTCGGACCTACAATGAGCAGTTCTTC. This sequence encodes CASSRTYNEQFF.

V gene TRBV18 combines with J gene TRBJ1-2; possible D gene TRBD1, 6 bases. The V gene lost 3 bases and the J gene lost 7 bases, with 15 bases spanning the gap. Germline V lookup: CDR1 KGHSH, CDR2 LQKENI. The CDR3 has 14 amino acids. CDR3 in amino acids: CASSPYPVGAGYTF. The CDR3 coding sequence is TGTGCCAGCTCACCGTATCCTGTGGGGGCTGGCTACACCTTC. Based on the CDR3 plus reference TRBV18 and TRBJ1-2, the full variable domain is NAGVMQNPRHLVRRRGQEARLRCSPMKGHSHVYWYRQLPEEGLKFMVYLQKENIIDESGMPKERFSAEFPKEGPSILRIQQVVRGDSAAYFCASSPYPVGAGYTFGSGTRLTVV.

The chain joins TRBV11-2 to TRBJ1-4; TRBD1 aligns across 8 bases. From germline, CDR1 is SGHAT and CDR2 FQNNGV. The V segment lost 3 bases and the J segment 8 bases; nucleotides outside the gene matches: 8. CDR3 length equals 15 residues. The CDR3 nucleotides read TGTGCCAGCAGCTTCCGGACAGGGACCAGGGAAAAACTGTTTTTT. Residues: CASSFRTGTREKLFF. The entire variable domain, with the rest obtained from reference TRBV11-2 and TRBJ1-4, is as follows: EAGVAQSPRYKIIEKRQSVAFWCNPISGHATLYWYQQILGQGPKLLIQFQNNGVVDDSQLPKDRFSAERLKGVDSTLKIQPAKLEDSAVYLCASSFRTGTREKLFFGSGTQLSVL.

The CDR3 DNA is TGTGCCAGCAGCTTGGACGGCCAGCAGTACTTC. Protein sequence: CASSLDGQQYF. This chain joins TRBV7-6 and TRBJ2-7; D uncertain. Looked up from germline, CDR1 is SGHVS and CDR2 is FNYEAQ. With 3 bases removed from V and 8 bases from J, the gap between germline ends came to 8 bases. The CDR3 is 11 residues long.

The DNA of the CDR3 is TGTGCCAGCAGTTACAGGACAGATTCCTCTGGAAACACCATATATTTT. Residues: CASSYRTDSSGNTIYF. The chain uses TRBV6-6 and TRBJ1-3, with D possibly TRBD1 on 6 matching bases. The CDR3 extends over 16 amino acids. Trimming shortened V by 2 bases and J by 0 bases, and 11 bases separated the two germline ends. The germline gives CDR1 MNHNY, CDR2 SVGAGI (reference sequence).

The chain carries TRBV23-1 and TRBJ1-5; possibly TRBD1 for D (6 bases). TRBV23-1 is labeled an ORF, and its function is uncertain. There are 14 residues in the CDR3. The germline V and J ends were trimmed by 4 bases and 1 base, with 8 bases remaining between them. The DNA for the CDR3 is TGCGCCAGCAGTCCGCAGGGGAGCAATCAGCCCCAGCATTTT. This codes for CASSPQGSNQPQHF.

This chain joins TRBV28 and TRBJ2-1; the match to TRBD2 covers 7 bases. Germline V gene sequence: CDR1 MDHEN, CDR2 SYDVKM. Trimming at V came to 11 bases and at J to 1 base, leaving 11 bases not matched to a gene. This CDR3 has 15 amino acids. This chain's CDR3 is CASSRVGGSYNEQFF. The CDR3 DNA reads as TGTGCCTCCTCCCGGGTGGGGGGGTCCTACAATGAGCAGTTCTTC.

The chain recombines TRBV18 with TRBJ2-1; D uncertain. The V and J ends lost 0 bases and 4 bases respectively, with 7 bases between them. Germline V gene lookup returns CDR1 KGHSH and CDR2 LQKENI. CDR3 length equals 14 residues. CDR3 protein: CASSPPHAYNEQFF. The DNA of the CDR3 is TGTGCCAGCTCACCACCGCATGCTTACAATGAGCAGTTCTTC.

The V gene is TRBV15, the J gene TRBJ2-5, with 10 bases aligning to TRBD2. Germline lookup yields CDR1 LNHNV and CDR2 YYDKDF (reference sequence). With V trimmed by 0 bases and J by 2 bases, 9 bases remained unmatched. The CDR3 has 18 residues. The CDR3 coding sequence is TGTGCCACCAGCAGAGAGAACCCGGGACTAGCGAGACAAGAGACCCAGTACTTC. Translating gives CATSRENPGLARQETQYF.

The sample holds a few counts of this clone. This chain joins TRBV7-9 and TRBJ1-4; D possibly corresponds to TRBD1 (6 bases). Germline lookup yields CDR1 SEHNR and CDR2 FQNEAQ (reference sequence). V was cut by 1 base and J by 0 bases, with 6 bases left in between. The CDR3 length is 15 residues. CDR3 amino acids: CASSLGTATNEKLFF. The CDR3 DNA reads TGTGCCAGCAGCTTAGGGACAGCAACTAATGAAAAACTGTTTTTT.

This clone was detected a few times. V gene TRBV19 combines with J gene TRBJ2-6; tentatively, D is TRBD1 (6 bases). The CDR3 is 15 amino acids. From germline, CDR1 is LNHDA and CDR2 SQIVND (reference sequence). V shed 7 bases and J shed 4 bases, with 14 bases lying between them. CDR3 sequence: CASNQQGSGANVLTF. The CDR3 coding sequence is TGTGCCAGTAATCAACAGGGTTCCGGGGCCAACGTCCTGACTTTC.

The chain joins TRBV19 to TRBJ1-6; 8 positions agree with TRBD1. Germline loops: CDR1 LNHDA, CDR2 SQIVND (reference sequence). The CDR3 extends over 15 amino acids. V lost 5 bases to trimming and J lost 6 bases; unmatched junction nucleotides: 6. The CDR3 here is CASSVRQGRNSPLHF. The CDR3 DNA is TGTGCCAGTAGTGTACGACAGGGGCGTAATTCACCCCTCCACTTT.

This clone was detected a few times. The chain combines TRBV10-3 with TRBJ2-2; tentative D call: TRBD2 (6 bases). The V end was cut by 3 bases, the J end by 5 bases, with 10 bases between. Per germline, CDR1 ENHRY and CDR2 SYGVKD. The CDR3 loop spans 14 amino acids. The CDR3 nucleotides are TGTGCCATCAGTGAATGGACTAAAACCGGGGAGCTGTTTTTT. Translated: CAISEWTKTGELFF.

This clone was detected only a few times. This chain connects TRBV6-8 to TRBJ2-7, with 7 bases matching TRBD2. There are 12 residues in the CDR3. Germline CDR1 reads MNHGY; CDR2 reads SAAAGT. V dropped 2 bases and J dropped 6; count of bases not matched to a gene: 1. The DNA of the CDR3 is TGTGCCAGCAGTTACCCGGGAGGCGAGCAGTACTTC. Its translation is CASSYPGGEQYF.

The chain links TRBV18 to TRBJ2-2, with D possibly TRBD2 on 5 matching bases. Per the germline V gene, CDR1 is KGHSH and CDR2 is LQKENI. Trimming took 10 bases from V and 2 from J, leaving 14 bases between them. The CDR3 extends over 14 amino acids. The chain's CDR3 is CATCDYRNTGELFF. As DNA, the CDR3 is TGTGCCACCTGTGACTATAGAAACACCGGGGAGCTGTTTTTT.